This T cell receptor (beta chain) was captured by sequencing in a study of monozygotic twins with inflammatory bowel disease. Each UMI, carrying a 6-nucleotide sample barcode, came from template switching. TCRdb reprocessed the 5' RACE reads and stores each CDR3 protein as one record, lacking DNA. This listing includes more than 350,000 distinct CDR3 sequences. CDR3 length: 12 residues. Germline V gene data show CDR1 as SGHTA and CDR2 as FQGTGA. Blood, about 2.6 ml, was drawn per donor. The chain links TRBV7-3 to TRBJ2-1; the TRBD2 assignment by TCRdb is unverifiable without DNA. The sequenced sample was blood. The receptor's source is a human donor with ulcerative colitis or Crohn's disease, or a healthy co-twin of an affected twin (not recorded which). The CDR3 spells CASSFEGGEQFF. The full variable domain, completed using reference TRBV7-3 and TRBJ2-1, is GAGVSQTPSNKVTEKGKYVELRCDPISGHTALYWYRQSLGQGPEFLIYFQGTGAADDSGLPNDRFFAVRPEGSVSTLKIQRTERGDSAVYLCASSFEGGEQFFGPGTRLTVL.